This is a list of T cell receptor beta chains from one sample in a study of OX40 agonist ivuxolimab in advanced cancers. TCRdb's copy holds only in-frame clones and misses some; the assay was immunoSEQ multiplex PCR. The sample carries around 120,000 clones, around 87% recorded once. The sequences come from CD4+ or CD8+ T cells sorted from blood, collected in a trial of the OX40 agonist ivuxolimab. These TCRs come from an adult with an advanced solid tumor such as melanoma, head and neck, liver or kidney cancer. Both conserved end residues are part of each CDR3. Each record gives: D gene, J gene, V gene, clone size, CDR3 DNA, CDR3 protein. D genes are given only for firm matches. Expanded clones get a size class; other rows say once, few or many, or leave the size out.

.	TRBJ1-1	TRBV5-5	.	TGTGCCAGCAGCTTCTCCAAACAGGGAGGGAAGACTGAAGCTTTCTTT	CASSFSKQGGKTEAFF
.	TRBJ2-7	TRBV5-1	.	TGCGCCAGCAGCGTTCATAGGGATACCTACGAGCAGTACTTC	CASSVHRDTYEQYF
.	TRBJ1-1	TRBV28	.	TGTGCCAGCAGTTCTCCCGGGGGCGGCACTGAAGCTTTCTTT	CASSSPGGGTEAFF
TRBD2	TRBJ2-7	TRBV18	.	TGTGCCAGCTCACCCGGGGAGGGCCCCTACGAGCAGTACTTC	CASSPGEGPYEQYF
TRBD1	TRBJ1-2	TRBV5-1	.	TGCGCCAGCAGACTCTTTAAGTCAGGGGGAAGAATAAGTCGATTCTATGGCTACACCTTC	CASRLFKSGGRISRFYGYTF
.	TRBJ2-3	TRBV5-1	.	TGCGCCAGCAGCCCTGGATACACAGATACGCAGTATTTT	CASSPGYTDTQYF
TRBD2	TRBJ2-3	TRBV11-2	.	TGTGCCAGCAGCCCCACCGCGGGAGGGCTGGACACAGATACGCAGTATTTT	CASSPTAGGLDTDTQYF
TRBD1	TRBJ2-1	TRBV9	.	TGTGCCAGCAGCGTCTGGACAGGGGACAATGAGCAGTTCTTC	CASSVWTGDNEQFF
TRBD2	TRBJ2-5	TRBV28	.	TGTGCCAGCAGTTTTTCCTTAGGACTAGCGGGGGGGCAGACCCAGTACTTC	CASSFSLGLAGGQTQYF
.	TRBJ1-1	TRBV4-3	.	TGCGCCAGCAGCCAACAGTTTTCGAACACTGAAGCTTTCTTT	CASSQQFSNTEAFF
.	TRBJ1-1	TRBV11-2	.	TGTGCCAGCAGTTTCCTCGGACGGATGAACACTGAAGCTTTCTTT	CASSFLGRMNTEAFF
.	TRBJ2-5	TRBV29-1	once	TGCAGTTCCTACCAGGAGACCCAGTACTTC	CSSYQETQYF
.	TRBJ1-2	TRBV6-5	.	TGTGCCAGCGGATGGCCGCAAGGGAACTATGGCTACACCTTC	CASGWPQGNYGYTF
.	TRBJ2-7	TRBV28	.	TGTGCCAGCAGTGCGCGAGGATCTGGACTTTACGAGCAGTACTTC	CASSARGSGLYEQYF
.	TRBJ2-1	TRBV5-4	.	TGTGCCAGCAGCTCCGTTCGGGACAATGAGCAGTTCTTC	CASSSVRDNEQFF
.	TRBJ1-1	TRBV29-1	once	TGCAGCGGAGAGGGGACTCTGAACACTGAAGCTTTCTTT	CSGEGTLNTEAFF
.	TRBJ1-6	TRBV19	.	TGTGCCAGTACCAATGATGGGTTTAATTCACCCCTCCACTTT	CASTNDGFNSPLHF
TRBD1	TRBJ2-2	TRBV7-8	.	TGTGCCAGCAGCTTATACTTAAGGGACAGAAACACCGGGGAGCTGTTTTTT	CASSLYLRDRNTGELFF
TRBD1	TRBJ2-3	TRBV4-3	few	TGCGCCAGCAGCCAAGAGAGGGGGCATACGCAGTATTTT	CASSQERGHTQYF
.	TRBJ1-5	TRBV6-5	.	TGTGCCAGCAGTTCGGGCGCCAGCAATCAGCCCCAGCATTTT	CASSSGASNQPQHF
.	TRBJ1-5	TRBV19	.	TGTGCCAGTAGTATCATTCTGGGGGGTGGTCAGCCCCAGCATTTT	CASSIILGGGQPQHF
TRBD1	TRBJ1-1	TRBV5-1	.	TGCGCCAGCGGAGGGACAGGGGTGAACACTGAAGCTTTCTTT	CASGGTGVNTEAFF
.	TRBJ1-3	TRBV25-1	.	TGTGCCAGCAGTGGGTACCCGGTGGAGGGAAACACCATATATTTT	CASSGYPVEGNTIYF
TRBD1	TRBJ2-4	TRBV6-1	.	TGTGCCAGCAGTGAAGCCCCGGACAGGAAGAAGTACTTC	CASSEAPDRKKYF
.	TRBJ1-1	TRBV2	.	TGTGCCACCGCCCGGGAAGGGGGGAACACTGAAGCTTTCTTT	CATAREGGNTEAFF
TRBD1	TRBJ1-6	TRBV4-1	.	TGCGCCAGCAGCCAAGAGACAGGGACCAATTCACCCCTCCACTTT	CASSQETGTNSPLHF
.	TRBJ2-5	TRBV18	.	TGTGCCAGCTCGCCTTGGGTTGATAAAGAGACCCAGTACTTC	CASSPWVDKETQYF
.	TRBJ2-5	TRBV5-6	.	TGTGCCAGCAGCTCCGACATTATAGAGACCCAGTACTTC	CASSSDIIETQYF
.	TRBJ2-1	TRBV6-1	.	TGTGCCAGCGGGGAGGTCTACTACAATGAGCAGTTCTTC	CASGEVYYNEQFF
TRBD1	TRBJ2-3	TRBV9	once	TGTGCCAGCAACCCCGGACAGGGCAACACAGATACGCAGTATTTT	CASNPGQGNTDTQYF
TRBD1	TRBJ2-5	TRBV10-1	.	TGCGCCAGCGACAGGGCTGGGTACTTC	CASDRAGYF
TRBD2	TRBJ2-1	TRBV10-2	.	TGCGCCAGTCTAGCGGGGGGGCCGGGTGAGCAGTTCTTC	CASLAGGPGEQFF
TRBD1	TRBJ1-6	TRBV30	once	TGTGCCTGTGTGGTCCAGGGGGGAAATTCACCCCTCCACTTT	CACVVQGGNSPLHF
TRBD1	TRBJ2-1	TRBV19	.	TGTGCCAGTAGTATAGGGACAGGGGAGTTTTACAGGAATGAGCAGTTCTTC	CASSIGTGEFYRNEQFF
.	TRBJ2-2	TRBV11-2	.	TGTGCCAGCAGCTTAGGCGCGTTCGGCGGGACCGGGGAGCTGTTTTTT	CASSLGAFGGTGELFF
.	TRBJ2-6	TRBV11-2	.	TGTGCCAGCAGCTGGAACGCTGGGGCCAACGTCCTGACTTTC	CASSWNAGANVLTF
TRBD1	TRBJ1-2	TRBV10-3	.	TGTGCCATCAGTGAGCAGGGGGTTAATGGCTACACCTTC	CAISEQGVNGYTF
.	TRBJ1-5	TRBV28	once	TGTGCCAGCAGCCGGGGGGGGCGCGGCAATCAGCCCCAGCATTTT	CASSRGGRGNQPQHF
.	TRBJ2-7	TRBV19	once	TGTGCCAGTAGTATAAAGGGGACTTACGAGCAGTACTTC	CASSIKGTYEQYF
.	TRBJ1-2	TRBV6-5	.	TGTGCCAGCAGGCCCGAGACCTCTAACTATGGCTACACCTTC	CASRPETSNYGYTF
.	TRBJ1-4	TRBV7-3	.	TGTGCCAGCCGACCTCAGGAAAAGGAGGAAAAACTGTTTTTT	CASRPQEKEEKLFF
.	TRBJ2-5	TRBV5-1	once	TGCGCCAGCAGCTTGCTTTCCGAAGAGACCCAGTACTTC	CASSLLSEETQYF
.	TRBJ1-1	TRBV11-2	once	TGTGCCAGCAATCCAGGGGTGATGAACACTGAAGCTTTCTTT	CASNPGVMNTEAFF
.	TRBJ1-5	TRBV5-6	few	TGTGCCAGCAGCTTGGCTGGGAATGGTCAGCCCCAGCATTTT	CASSLAGNGQPQHF
.	TRBJ1-2	TRBV28	.	TGTGCCAGTAGTGAATCCTATGGCTACACCTTC	CASSESYGYTF
TRBD2	TRBJ2-1	TRBV7-2	.	TGTGCCAGCCGGGGGGACGGGGCGTACAATGAGCAGTTCTTC	CASRGDGAYNEQFF
TRBD2	TRBJ2-1	TRBV6-5	.	TGTGCCAGCAGTTACACCGGGGGGGCTTACAATGAGCAGTTCTTC	CASSYTGGAYNEQFF
TRBD1	TRBJ1-5	TRBV6-1	.	TGTGCCAGCAGTGGGCAGGGGGCTAATCAGCCCCAGCATTTT	CASSGQGANQPQHF
.	TRBJ1-2	TRBV6-1	.	TGTGCCAGTCAGTGGAGTTATGGCTACACCTTC	CASQWSYGYTF
.	TRBJ2-5	TRBV2	.	TGTGCCAGCAGTGTTCCCCCCCGGGAGACCCAGTACTTC	CASSVPPRETQYF
.	TRBJ2-3	TRBV4-3	.	TGCGCCAGCAGCCAAAACGAGGCAGATACGCAGTATTTT	CASSQNEADTQYF
TRBD1	TRBJ1-5	TRBV6-5	.	TGTGCCAGCGGAGGAACAGGGGGCGCGGGTCAGCCCCAGCATTTT	CASGGTGGAGQPQHF
TRBD1	TRBJ1-2	TRBV6-6	.	TGTGCCAGCAGAGATCCGGGACAGGGTGAATATGGCTACACCTTC	CASRDPGQGEYGYTF
.	TRBJ1-4	TRBV7-7	.	TGTGCTAGCAGCCCCGCCTTAGCAACTAATGAAAAACTGTTTTTT	CASSPALATNEKLFF
.	TRBJ1-5	TRBV5-5	.	TGTGCCAGCAGCCCCGACGGGAATCAGCCCCAGCATTTT	CASSPDGNQPQHF
.	TRBJ2-7	TRBV7-2	.	TGTGCCAGCAGCTTAGGGTTTCTCGAGCAGTACTTC	CASSLGFLEQYF
.	TRBJ2-5	TRBV18	.	TGTGCCAGCTCACCACAGCAGACAGAAGAGACCCAGTACTTC	CASSPQQTEETQYF
TRBD1	TRBJ1-6	TRBV10-3	.	TGTGCCAGCCGGACAGGGGGCGCAAGCTATAATTCACCCCTCCACTTT	CASRTGGASYNSPLHF